A selection of T cell receptor beta chains follows, all from one sample in a study of cytomegalovirus exposure and HLA in healthy donors. The assay was immunoSEQ multiplex PCR, and TCRdb's table has in-frame clones only and misses some. The sample consists of 200,000 to 250,000 clones, over 80% of them appearing once. The sample taken for sequencing was PBMCs. The receptors stem from a young woman in good health and CMV-seropositive. The CDR3 runs from the conserved cysteine through the conserved F or W. The D gene is left open where the match is weak.

>TRBJ1-1|-|TRBV5-6
CASSLSSWNQAFF
TGTGCCAGCAGCTTGAGTTCCTGGAATCAAGCTTTCTTT
>TRBJ1-1|TRBD1|TRBV11-2
CASSLGQGREAFF
TGTGCCAGCAGCTTGGGACAGGGGAGAGAAGCTTTCTTT
>TRBJ1-1|-|TRBV11-2
CASSLEGKLGGNTEAFF
TGTGCCAGCAGCTTAGAAGGCAAACTTGGGGGGAACACTGAAGCTTTCTTT
>TRBJ2-7|-|TRBV5-1
CASSLARNGGTRTYEQYF
TGCGCCAGCAGCTTGGCCCGTAATGGGGGAACGAGAACCTACGAGCAGTACTTC
>TRBJ1-3|-|TRBV2
CASTLGPPNTIYF
TGTGCCAGCACCCTGGGACCGCCGAACACCATATATTTT
>TRBJ2-5|-|TRBV7-9
CASSLGRGDYQETQYF
TGTGCCAGCAGCTTAGGGAGGGGGGACTACCAAGAGACCCAGTACTTC
>TRBJ1-3|-|TRBV5-1
CASSLGGTGNTIYF
TGCGCCAGCAGCTTGGGTGGCACTGGAAACACCATATATTTT
>TRBJ1-1|-|TRBV30
CAWSGQTEAFF
TGTGCCTGGAGCGGACAAACAGAAGCTTTCTTT
>TRBJ1-5|-|TRBV7-2
CASSENQGPQHF
TGTGCCAGCAGCGAAAACCAGGGCCCCCAGCATTTT
>TRBJ2-7|TRBD2|TRBV7-8
CASSRAGVGNEQYF
TGTGCCAGCAGCAGAGCGGGAGTCGGGAACGAGCAGTACTTC